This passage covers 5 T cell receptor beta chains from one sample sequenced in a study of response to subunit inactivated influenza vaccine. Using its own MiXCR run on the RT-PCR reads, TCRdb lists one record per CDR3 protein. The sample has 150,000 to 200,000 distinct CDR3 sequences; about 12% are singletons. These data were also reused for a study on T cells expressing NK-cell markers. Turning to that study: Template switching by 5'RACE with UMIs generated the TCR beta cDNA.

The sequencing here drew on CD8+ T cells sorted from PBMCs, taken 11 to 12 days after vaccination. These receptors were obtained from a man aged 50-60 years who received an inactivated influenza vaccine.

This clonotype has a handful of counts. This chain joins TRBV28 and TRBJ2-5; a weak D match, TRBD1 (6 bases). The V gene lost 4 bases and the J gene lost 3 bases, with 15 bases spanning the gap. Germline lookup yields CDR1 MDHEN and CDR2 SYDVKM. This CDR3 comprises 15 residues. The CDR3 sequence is CASSSVQAGEETQYF. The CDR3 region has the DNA TGTGCCAGCAGTTCGGTTCAGGCAGGGGAAGAGACCCAGTACTTC.

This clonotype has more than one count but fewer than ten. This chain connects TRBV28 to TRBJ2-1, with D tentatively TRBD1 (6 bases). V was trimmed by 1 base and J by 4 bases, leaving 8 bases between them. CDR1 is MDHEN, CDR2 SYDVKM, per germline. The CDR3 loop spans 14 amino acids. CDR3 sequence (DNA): TGTGCCAGCAGTTTATACGGACAGTACAATGAGCAGTTCTTC. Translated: CASSLYGQYNEQFF.

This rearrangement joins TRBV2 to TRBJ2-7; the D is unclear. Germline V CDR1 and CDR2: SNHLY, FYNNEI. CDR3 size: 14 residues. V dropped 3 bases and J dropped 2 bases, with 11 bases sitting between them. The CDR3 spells CASSDRSSTYEQYF. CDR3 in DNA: TGTGCCAGCAGTGACCGGTCCTCTACCTACGAGCAGTACTTC.

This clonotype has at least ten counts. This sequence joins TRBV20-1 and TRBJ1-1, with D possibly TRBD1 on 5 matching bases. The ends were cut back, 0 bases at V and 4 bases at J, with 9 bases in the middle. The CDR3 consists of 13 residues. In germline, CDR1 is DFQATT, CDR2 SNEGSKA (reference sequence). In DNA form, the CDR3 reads TGCAGTGCTAGAGAAAGGGGAGGCACTGAAGCTTTCTTT. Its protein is CSARERGGTEAFF.

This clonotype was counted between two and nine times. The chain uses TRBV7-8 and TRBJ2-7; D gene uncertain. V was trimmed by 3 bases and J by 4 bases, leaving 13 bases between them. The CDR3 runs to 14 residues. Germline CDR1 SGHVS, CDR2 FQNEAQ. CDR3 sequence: CASSFGSLSYEQYF. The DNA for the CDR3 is TGTGCCAGCAGCTTTGGTAGCTTAAGTTACGAGCAGTACTTC.